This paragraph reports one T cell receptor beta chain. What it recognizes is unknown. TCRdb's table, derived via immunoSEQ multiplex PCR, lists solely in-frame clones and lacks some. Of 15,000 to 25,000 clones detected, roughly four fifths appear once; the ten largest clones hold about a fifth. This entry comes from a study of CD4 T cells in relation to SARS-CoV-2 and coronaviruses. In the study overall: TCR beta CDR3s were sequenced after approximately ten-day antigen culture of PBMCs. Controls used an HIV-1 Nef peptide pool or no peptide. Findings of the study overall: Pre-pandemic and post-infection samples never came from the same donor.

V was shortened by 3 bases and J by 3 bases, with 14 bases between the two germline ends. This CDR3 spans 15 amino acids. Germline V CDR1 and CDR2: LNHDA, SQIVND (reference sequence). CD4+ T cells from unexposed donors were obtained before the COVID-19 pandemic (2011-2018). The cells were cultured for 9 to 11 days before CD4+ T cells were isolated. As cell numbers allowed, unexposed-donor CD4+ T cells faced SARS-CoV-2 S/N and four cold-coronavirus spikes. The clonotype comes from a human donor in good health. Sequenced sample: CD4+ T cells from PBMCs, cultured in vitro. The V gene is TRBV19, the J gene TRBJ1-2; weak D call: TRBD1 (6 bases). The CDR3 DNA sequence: TGTGCCAGTAGTATCCTCCGCAGGGGAGACTATGGCTACACCTTC. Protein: CASSILRRGDYGYTF.